This TCR beta chain stems from a study of beta chain features in type 1 diabetes (dated by TCRdb to the late 2010s). About the full investigation: No differences in mean age, gender distribution, total cell number or subset yield were found between patients and healthy donors. A total of roughly 98,000,000 sorted cells were examined across all samples, and RNA yield correlated strongly with the number of cells per subset. In the study, TCRB repertoires of sorted circulating CD4+ T cell subsets from recently diagnosed type 1 diabetes patients were compared with those of matched healthy donors. Regulatory and stem cell-like memory subsets were obtained from only 8 patients and about eight healthy donors, while naive and central memory subsets were obtained from all 30 or so donors.

The paper as a whole reports these results and caveats: Sequencing cDNA rather than genomic DNA could over-represent highly expressing activated cells, although activation and CD3 levels did not differ between groups. Fewer insertions and more nucleotide deletions at VDJ recombination sites were observed in patients with type 1 diabetes, implying thymic rearrangement abnormalities. Type 1 diabetes patients showed a moderate but significant shortening of TCRB CDR3 length in all four CD4+ subsets. Naive, central memory and regulatory TCRB repertoires appeared to be more similar among patients than among healthy donors. PCR might favor shorter templates, but patient and control samples were amplified and corrected together, so any skew would affect both groups equally. Only small numbers of individuals were included in the HLA sub-analyses, which left unresolved whether HLA type had any influence on TCRB rearrangement.

The CDR3, from cysteine to phenylalanine, totals 14 residues. Only the CDR3 portion is preserved as DNA: 42 bases, with reading frame beginning at the first base. At the junction V is shortened by 4 bases and J by 2 bases, with 12 bases in between. Sequences LNHDA (CDR1) and SQIVND (CDR2) are obtained from the germline V gene (reference sequence). With respect to this clone: Its binding antigen is unknown. No base qualities exist here, and no much larger clone lies one base off it.

Each donor gave one peripheral blood draw, averaging about 120 mL, which was collected into heparinised tubes. A BD FACSAria II and a panel including CD45RO, CCR7, CD25, CD127, CD95 and CD27 were used to sort naive, central memory, regulatory and stem cell-like memory CD4+ T cells. Purity was above 95% for every sorted population. PBMCs were separated immediately by Lymphoprep density gradient centrifugation and were stained directly, without being cultured. To minimize batch effects, samples were stained and sorted in pairs, one healthy donor with one patient per experiment. The entire amount of isolated RNA was reverse transcribed using the High Capacity cDNA Reverse Transcription Kit, so the sequenced TCRB transcripts were expressed ones. Deep immunoSEQ sequencing was performed on naive, central memory and regulatory T cell samples, with an average of roughly 3.5 million total reads per sample. Sorted cells were lysed in RLT buffer, and RNA was extracted using DNase-treated RNeasy Micro or Mini kits according to cell number. To prevent cross-contamination, each cell subset was processed individually, whereas patient and healthy donor samples were processed jointly. TCRB sequences were amplified from cDNA with the immunoSEQ multiplex PCR, producing 87-bp fragments spanning the CDR3 region. The amplicons were sequenced using the Illumina HiSeq platform. Per the original workflow: Synthetic template baselines were used to correct PCR bias computationally, reads within Hamming distance 2 were collapsed, and singletons that could not be merged were discarded. Reads were aligned against IMGT to assign V, D and J genes, CDR3 length and insertions or deletions at six rearrangement sites. Within each subset, clonotype counts were normalized to sorted cell number, after which true diversity and Gini coefficients were computed with the tcR R package. The overlap coefficient, calculated on TCRB nucleotide sequences, was used to measure repertoire sharing. TCRdb mirrors the immuneACCESS table, restricted to in-frame sequences. Some clones are absent from its copies; in checked studies, under half trace to an unresolved V gene, and the reason for the others is unknown. V and J calls and clone size are given by that table; D and trimming were obtained from the DNA. The sample table records 130,000 to 150,000 clones; about 44% of these occur just once. Jointly, the top ten make up around 0.45% of the sample.

Specimen: Tregs from blood. The cell subset or site label on this specimen signifies: regulatory CD4+ T cells. The receptor's source is a man aged 18 to 35 in good health. The rearranged segments are TRBV19 and TRBJ2-7, with a tentative D gene TRBD2 over 6 matching bases. The CDR3 sequence is CASSRELATYEQYF. The DNA is as follows: TGTGCCAGTAGTAGGGAGCTAGCGACCTACGAGCAGTACTTC.